This passage covers 27 T cell receptor beta chains from one sample sequenced in a study. TCRdb passed the 5' RACE reads through MiXCR, listing each CDR3 protein once. The sample has about 43,000 distinct CDR3 sequences; over 20% are singletons. Treg sorting used a CD4+CD25+CD127-/low gate. Sequenced material: Tregs sorted from a lymph node. The source of these receptors is a female donor with breast cancer.

The rearrangement links TRBV2 to TRBJ1-5; perhaps TRBD1 as D (6 bases). The CDR3 contains 15 residues. From germline, CDR1 is SNHLY and CDR2 FYNNEI. Trimming left V 6 bases short and J 4 bases short, with 16 bases between. CDR3 DNA sequence: TGTGCCAGCAGCCAGATACGGACAGAAAATCAGCCCCAGCATTTT. As protein: CASSQIRTENQPQHF.

There are a few counts of this clonotype. The chain carries TRBV4-3 and TRBJ2-7; 8 bases map to TRBD1. Germline V gene data show CDR1 as LGHNA and CDR2 as YSLEER. The CDR3 totals 16 residues. The trim removed 1 base at V and 4 bases at J, leaving 9 bases unmatched. The CDR3, as DNA: TGCGCCAGCAGCCAAGGTAGTCCAGGGGGCACGTACGAGCAGTACTTC. This codes for CASSQGSPGGTYEQYF.

This clonotype came up many times. The J gene is TRBJ1-4, the V gene TRBV6-6; D is unresolved. Germline lookup yields CDR1 MNHNY and CDR2 SVGAGI (reference sequence). This CDR3 comprises 15 residues. V was cut by 0 bases and J by 5 bases, with 10 bases left in between. The CDR3 coding sequence is TGTGCCAGCAGTTACTCCGGCCAGCACAATGAAAAACTGTTTTTT. It is translated as CASSYSGQHNEKLFF.

This clonotype appeared a few times. This sequence joins TRBV9 and TRBJ2-2; TRBD2 might be the D (5 bases). V shed 4 bases and J shed 2 bases, with 15 bases lying between them. CDR3 size: 16 residues. The germline V gene encodes CDR1 SGDLS and CDR2 YYNGEE. The chain's CDR3 is CASSYLDFLNTGELFF. The CDR3 DNA is TGTGCCAGCAGCTACCTGGACTTCCTTAACACCGGGGAGCTGTTTTTT. Complete variable domain (other parts from reference TRBV9 and TRBJ2-2): DSGVTQTPKHLITATGQRVTLRCSPRSGDLSVYWYQQSLDQGLQFLIQYYNGEERAKGNILERFSAQQFPDLHSELNLSSLELGDSALYFCASSYLDFLNTGELFFGEGSRLTVL.

There are many counts of this clonotype. The chain links TRBV5-1 to TRBJ2-5, with a tentative D call TRBD2 (6 bases). The CDR3 runs 15 residues. Between the trimmed V and J ends, which lost 0 bases and 4 bases, there was a span of 13 bases. The germline V gene has CDR1 SGHRS and CDR2 YFSETQ. CDR3 sequence: CASSLGFQGGETQYF. In nucleotides, the CDR3 is TGCGCCAGCAGCTTGGGTTTTCAGGGAGGAGAGACCCAGTACTTC.

To note about this clonotype: At one of its ends the junction is not consistent with the germline gene, which may arise from a read error. The J gene is TRBJ1-5, the V gene TRBV6-1; unclear D gene. The germline gives CDR1 MNHNS, CDR2 SASEGT. The CDR3 runs 12 residues. CDR3 nucleotides: TGTGCCAGCAGACGTGACAATCAGCCCCAACATTTT. As protein: CASRRDNQPQHF.

This clonotype was seen repeatedly, ten times or more. The J gene is TRBJ1-2, the V gene TRBV12-3 or TRBV12-4; D may be TRBD1 (5 bases). The CDR3 is made up of 14 amino acids. V was shortened by 3 bases and J by 2 bases, with 10 bases between the two germline ends. The DNA of the CDR3 is TGTGCCAGCAGTTTGGGGCACACCAACTATGGCTACACCTTC. The encoded protein is CASSLGHTNYGYTF.

This chain connects TRBV4-1 to TRBJ2-2; D is unclear. The CDR3 has 17 amino acids. Germline CDR1 reads MGHRA; CDR2 reads YSYEKL. The V gene lost 1 base and the J gene lost 4 bases, with 16 bases spanning the gap. The CDR3: CASSQVDMGFFTGELFF. The CDR3 region has the DNA TGCGCCAGCAGCCAAGTCGACATGGGCTTTTTCACCGGGGAGCTGTTTTTT.

The V gene is TRBV6-1, the J gene TRBJ2-1; 8 bases are a match to TRBD2. This CDR3 contains 18 residues. Germline trimming cut 2 bases from V and 12 bases from J; bases unmatched to any gene: 21. Per germline, CDR1 MNHNS and CDR2 SASEGT. CDR3 bases: TGTGCCAGCAGTGAAAGGCTTTCTTTGGCGGGAGGCCAAATGGGGCAGTTCTTC. The encoded protein is CASSERLSLAGGQMGQFF.

This clonotype is medium-sized. The V call is TRBV6-5, the J call TRBJ1-1; 7 nucleotides line up with TRBD1. Germline CDR1 and CDR2: MNHEY and SVGAGI. The CDR3 length is 10 residues. J gave up 6 bases and V 8 bases, and 0 bases lay outside the gene matches. CDR3 in DNA: TGTGCCAGCCAGGGGGCTGAAGCTTTCTTT. It is translated as CASQGAEAFF.

As to this clonotype: A much larger clone is a single base away; this may be a read error. CDR3 in amino acids: CASSLWGTNMSNEQFF. CDR3 DNA sequence: TGTGCCAGCAGTTTATGGGGGACTAACATGAGCAATGAGCAGTTCTTC. This chain joins TRBV27 and TRBJ2-1, with TRBD2 matching 7 bases. The germline V gene has CDR1 MNHEY and CDR2 SMNVEV (reference sequence). This CDR3 has 16 amino acids. The trim removed 1 base at V and 6 bases at J, leaving 9 bases unmatched.

This clonotype was seen many times. The chain joins TRBV7-3 to TRBJ1-2; 8 bases are shared with TRBD1. Trimming took 3 bases from V and 4 from J; bases not matched to a gene: 4. There are 14 residues in the CDR3. The germline V gene has CDR1 SGHTA and CDR2 FQGTGA. The CDR3 region is CASSFTGGGYGYTF. For the CDR3, the DNA is TGTGCCAGCAGCTTTACAGGGGGGGGCTATGGCTACACCTTC.

Concerning this clonotype itself: A read error may produce the germline difference seen at one junction end. The genes are TRBV7-9 and TRBJ2-2; D is perhaps TRBD2 (6 bases). The CDR3 sequence is 13 residues long. The germline V gene encodes CDR1 SEHNR and CDR2 FQNEAQ (reference sequence). CDR3 nucleotides: TGTGCCAGAAGCTTTGGGGACTCCGGGGAGCTGTTTTTT. The encoded protein is CARSFGDSGELFF.

On this clonotype: Mismatch with germline at one junction end may stem from a read error. The chain uses TRBV3-1 and TRBJ2-7; no clear D. Germline CDR1 reads LGHDT; CDR2 reads YNNKEL (reference sequence). This CDR3 has 15 residues. CDR3 region: CAGSQDVRSSYEQYF. CDR3 bases: TGTGCCGGCAGCCAAGATGTCAGGAGCTCCTACGAGCAGTACTTC.

In this sample, this clonotype turned up a few times. This chain links TRBV7-2 with TRBJ2-5, with 11 bases lining up with TRBD2. J lost 5 bases, V lost 5 bases, and 7 bases had no gene match. Germline V gene sequence: CDR1 SGHTA, CDR2 FQGNSA. CDR3 size: 15 residues. The CDR3 protein is CASSPLAGVRETQYF. CDR3 nucleotides: TGTGCCAGCAGCCCACTAGCGGGAGTCAGGGAGACCCAGTACTTC.

In this sample, this clonotype turned up many times. The rearrangement joins TRBV4-1 to TRBJ2-2; the match to TRBD2 covers 7 bases. The V and J ends lost 1 base and 6 bases, in that order; junction bases with no gene match: 2. In germline, CDR1 is MGHRA, CDR2 YSYEKL. The CDR3 is made up of 14 amino acids. DNA for the CDR3: TGCGCCAGCAGCCAAGTGGGGAGGGCCGGGGAGCTGTTTTTT. Its protein is CASSQVGRAGELFF.

This clonotype has ten or more counts. This rearrangement joins TRBV7-8 to TRBJ1-5, with 7 bases that match TRBD1. Germline V gene data show CDR1 as SGHVS and CDR2 as FQNEAQ. After removal of 1 base from V and 2 bases from J, the junction contained 2 bases not matched to a gene. The CDR3 has 15 residues. The CDR3 spells CASSLGGQGNQPQHF. Written as DNA, the CDR3 is TGTGCCAGCAGCTTAGGAGGACAGGGCAATCAGCCCCAGCATTTT. Supplemented by reference TRBV7-8 and TRBJ1-5, the full variable domain reads GAGVSQSPRYKVAKRGQDVALRCDPISGHVSLFWYQQALGQGPEFLTYFQNEAQLDKSGLPSDRFFAERPEGSVSTLKIQRTQQEDSAVYLCASSLGGQGNQPQHFGDGTRLSIL.

This clonotype qualifies as medium-sized. The chain couples TRBV4-1 to TRBJ1-2, with D maybe TRBD1 (5 bases). Germline values: CDR1 MGHRA, CDR2 YSYEKL. The CDR3 loop spans 15 amino acids. V was pared by 0 bases and J by 2 bases, with 10 bases between. The CDR3 loop reads CASSQDTGLNYGYTF. CDR3 coding DNA: TGCGCCAGCAGCCAAGATACAGGATTAAACTATGGCTACACCTTC.

Many counts were recorded for this clonotype. V usage is TRBV12-3 or TRBV12-4 and J usage is TRBJ1-2; perhaps TRBD1 as D (6 bases). The CDR3 is made up of 16 amino acids. V was cut by 5 bases and J by 8 bases, with 24 bases left in between. The CDR3 spells CASSPAPGSGAIGYTF. In DNA, the CDR3 is TGTGCCAGCAGTCCCGCACCTGGATCAGGGGCTATCGGCTACACCTTC.

The chain is built from TRBV12-3 or TRBV12-4 and TRBJ2-5; 7 bases line up with TRBD2. This CDR3 comprises 16 residues. Trimming cost V 3 bases and J 1 base; bases outside gene matches: 8. The CDR3 nucleotides read TGTGCCAGCAGTTTTCGATCCGGGGGGACCCAAGAGACCCAGTACTTC. Its translation: CASSFRSGGTQETQYF.

With regard to this clonotype: A much larger clone sits a single nucleotide away, making a read error possible. The V call is TRBV4-1, the J call TRBJ1-4, with TRBD1 identical over 9 bases. The CDR3 loop spans 15 amino acids. Germline V lookup: CDR1 MGHRA, CDR2 YSYEKL. CDR3 region: CASSQKGTGYEKLCF. The CDR3 DNA reads as TGCGCCAGCAGCCAAAAAGGGACAGGGTACGAAAAACTGTGTTTT.

Only a few counts were recorded for this clonotype. The chain carries TRBV20-1 and TRBJ1-1; TRBD1 might be the D (6 bases). The CDR3 consists of 13 residues. Germline V CDR1 and CDR2: DFQATT, SNEGSKA (reference sequence). Trimming cost V 5 bases and J 4 bases, with 14 bases left between them. The CDR3 coding sequence is TGCAGTGCTGAAACAGGGTTGGGCACTGAAGCTTTCTTT. Encoded protein: CSAETGLGTEAFF.

This clonotype showed up many times. For the CDR3, the DNA is TGTGCCAGCAGTTTCGGCGGGAGGGAAGAGACCCAGTACTTC. It translates to CASSFGGREETQYF. J is TRBJ2-5 and V is TRBV27; 9 positions agree with TRBD2. Germline trimming cut 3 bases from V and 3 bases from J; bases unmatched to any gene: 2. The V gene's germline CDR1 is MNHEY and CDR2 SMNVEV (reference sequence). The CDR3 spans 14 residues.

Only a few counts were recorded for this clonotype. J is TRBJ1-1 and V is TRBV7-6; 7 bases match TRBD1. V shed 2 bases, J shed 5 bases, and the junction held 8 bases outside the gene matches. CDR3 size: 15 residues. Germline loops: CDR1 SGHVS, CDR2 FNYEAQ. CDR3 loop: CASSLSAGGVTEAFF. The CDR3 bases are TGTGCCAGCAGCTTATCGGCAGGGGGTGTAACTGAAGCTTTCTTT.

This clonotype occurred a few times. The chain recombines TRBV18 with TRBJ2-3; 9 positions agree with TRBD1. The germline V gene encodes CDR1 KGHSH and CDR2 LQKENI. V lost 11 bases, J lost 5 bases, and 11 bases stayed unmatched. The CDR3 consists of 14 residues. The CDR3 DNA follows: TGTGCCGCTCAGAGCAACAGGGGGCAAGATACGCAGTATTTT. It yields the protein CAAQSNRGQDTQYF. Supplemented by reference TRBV18 and TRBJ2-3, the full variable domain reads NAGVMQNPRHLVRRRGQEARLRCSPMKGHSHVYWYRQLPEEGLKFMVYLQKENIIDESGMPKERFSAEFPKEGPSILRIQQVVRGDSAAYFCAAQSNRGQDTQYFGPGTRLTVL.

Note on this clonotype: Germline and junction disagree at one end, which may indicate a read error. The V call is TRBV27, the J call TRBJ2-7; 9 nucleotides match TRBD2. This CDR3 contains 15 residues. The V gene's germline CDR1 is MNHEY and CDR2 SMNVEV (reference sequence). The CDR3 DNA sequence: TGTGCCAGCAGTTTAACAGCGGGAGGACACTACGAGCAGTGCTTC. This translates into CASSLTAGGHYEQCF.

This clonotype was observed a handful of times. The rearrangement joins TRBV7-3 to TRBJ2-7; D gene unclear. This CDR3 comprises 14 residues. Germline V gives CDR1 SGHTA, CDR2 FQGTGA. Trimming cost V 7 bases and J 0 bases, with 13 bases left between them. CDR3 bases: TGTGCCAGCATCCCGACCTGGAGCTCCTACGAGCAGTACTTC. The encoded protein is CASIPTWSSYEQYF. The full variable domain, with the rest looked up from reference TRBV7-3 and TRBJ2-7, is GAGVSQTPSNKVTEKGKYVELRCDPISGHTALYWYRQSLGQGPEFLIYFQGTGAADDSGLPNDRFFAVRPEGSVSTLKIQRTERGDSAVYLCASIPTWSSYEQYFGPGTRLTVT.